These 13 T cell receptor beta chains were sequenced from one sample in a study of T cell responses to AZD1222 COVID-19 vaccine. The table came from immunoSEQ multiplex PCR; TCRdb's copy has only in-frame clones and leaves some out. Here the sample spans about 140,000 clones, roughly nine tenths being singletons. The sample consisted of peripheral blood, taken on day 0 of AZD1222 vaccination. The receptors stem from an adult in good health.

The chain carries TRBV19 and TRBJ2-2; D is perhaps TRBD1 or TRBD2 (5 bases each). The CDR3 totals 14 residues. Trimming removed 6 bases from V and 7 bases from J, with 15 bases in between. From germline, CDR1 is LNHDA and CDR2 SQIVND (reference sequence). The CDR3 nucleotides read TGTGCCAGTAGCCCCGGGACCCCACACGGGGAGCTGTTTTTT. Translation: CASSPGTPHGELFF.

On this clone: Its ends do not fully match the called genes, so a read error is possible. The chain uses TRBV13 and TRBJ1-6, with a weak D call TRBD1 (6 bases). The CDR3 consists of 13 residues. CDR1 PRHDT and CDR2 FYEKMQ come from the germline V gene (reference sequence). CDR3 region: CASSLGPSQGPFF. In DNA form, the CDR3 reads TGTGCCAGCAGCTTAGGCCCTAGCCAGGGGCCTTTTTTT.

The gene calls are TRBV5-5 and TRBJ1-2; D possibly corresponds to TRBD1 (5 bases). The length of the CDR3 is 14 residues. Trimming pared 4 bases from V and 1 base from J, leaving 11 bases between. CDR1 and CDR2 from the germline V gene are SGHKS and YYEKEE (reference sequence). The CDR3 loop reads CASSRSGVNYGYTF. CDR3 DNA sequence: TGTGCCAGCAGCCGTTCGGGGGTTAACTATGGCTACACCTTC.

CDR3 coding DNA: TGCGCCAGCGGAACTTTGGGTGTGGACATGGGTGAGCAGTTCTTC. This codes for CASGTLGVDMGEQFF. The chain carries TRBV5-1 and TRBJ2-1, with TRBD1 as a possible D gene (5 bases). The CDR3 is made up of 15 amino acids. V was trimmed by 7 bases and J by 9 bases, leaving 23 bases between them. CDR1 is SGHRS, CDR2 YFSETQ, per germline.

The chain employs TRBV9 and TRBJ2-5; D possibly corresponds to TRBD1 (6 bases). There are 14 residues in the CDR3. Looked up from germline, CDR1 is SGDLS and CDR2 is YYNGEE. Trimming pared 4 bases from V and 2 bases from J, leaving 12 bases between. DNA for the CDR3: TGTGCCAGCAGCAGACCAGGGGTACAAGAGACCCAGTACTTC. Translation: CASSRPGVQETQYF.

J is TRBJ2-7 and V is TRBV28, with D possibly matching TRBD1 (5 bases). Trimming left V 1 base short and J 2 bases short, with 12 bases between. This CDR3 comprises 15 residues. Germline lookup yields CDR1 MDHEN and CDR2 SYDVKM. DNA of the CDR3: TGTGCCAGCAGTTTATTTGCACAGGTTACCTACGAGCAGTACTTC. This gives the protein CASSLFAQVTYEQYF.

The gene calls are TRBV28 and TRBJ1-6; D is ambiguous. There are 12 residues in the CDR3. The germline V and J ends were trimmed by 8 bases and 10 bases, with 12 bases remaining between them. The V gene's germline CDR1 is MDHEN and CDR2 SYDVKM. The CDR3 DNA reads TGTGCCAGCGCCCCAAATTTGTCACCCCTCCACTTT. Protein: CASAPNLSPLHF. The entire variable domain, with the rest obtained from reference TRBV28 and TRBJ1-6, is as follows: DVKVTQSSRYLVKRTGEKVFLECVQDMDHENMFWYRQDPGLGLRLIYFSYDVKMKEKGDIPEGYSVSREKKERFSLILESASTNQTSMYLCASAPNLSPLHFGNGTRLTVT.

The V and J genes are TRBV7-2 and TRBJ2-7; a possible D gene is TRBD1 (6 bases). The CDR3 sequence is 16 residues long. The V gene lost 1 base and the J gene lost 2 bases, with 15 bases spanning the gap. Germline CDR1 is SGHTA and CDR2 is FQGNSA. The CDR3 bases are TGTGCCAGCAGCTTAGAATACAGGGCCACCACCTACGAGCAGTACTTC. It specifies CASSLEYRATTYEQYF.

V usage is TRBV14 and J usage is TRBJ2-4, with D unclear. The germline V and J ends were trimmed by 1 base and 5 bases, with 6 bases remaining between them. Looked up from germline, CDR1 is SGHDN and CDR2 is FVKESK. This CDR3 contains 13 residues. The CDR3 loop is CASSQVGENIQYF. In nucleotides, the CDR3 is TGTGCCAGCAGCCAAGTTGGAGAAAACATTCAGTACTTC.

The chain carries TRBV2 and TRBJ1-1; D might be TRBD1 (5 bases). Trimming left V 8 bases short and J 5 bases short, with 18 bases between. This CDR3 spans 14 amino acids. Germline CDR1 is SNHLY and CDR2 is FYNNEI. CDR3 sequence (DNA): TGTGCCAGCCAGGGAGACAGTCCCTATACTGAAGCTTTCTTT. Protein product: CASQGDSPYTEAFF.

The chain joins TRBV3-1 (or the pseudogene TRBV3-2) to TRBJ2-3; D ambiguous. Trimming took off 0 bases at V and 3 bases at J, with 10 bases between the two ends. Germline V gene sequence: CDR1 LGHDT, CDR2 YNNKEL (reference sequence). The CDR3 has 15 amino acids. The CDR3 DNA reads as TGTGCCAGCAGCCAAGATAGGCCTGGAACAGATACGCAGTATTTT. It specifies CASSQDRPGTDTQYF.

This rearrangement joins TRBV6-6 to TRBJ1-1, with 8 positions matching TRBD1. The J segment lost 8 bases and the V segment lost 5 bases, leaving 4 bases of the junction unmatched. Per the germline V gene, CDR1 is MNHNY and CDR2 is SVGAGI (reference sequence). This CDR3 contains 12 residues. In DNA, the CDR3 is TGTGCCAGCAGTCCAGGGGGCTCAGAAGCTTTCTTT. It encodes CASSPGGSEAFF.

CDR3 sequence: CASSLQGYPYGEQYF. The CDR3, as DNA: TGTGCCAGCAGCTTGCAGGGATATCCCTACGGGGAGCAGTACTTC. The chain links TRBV7-2 to TRBJ2-7, with D possibly matching TRBD1 (5 bases). This CDR3 has 15 residues. V gave up 3 bases and J gave up 7 bases, with 19 bases separating them. Germline-derived CDR1 and CDR2 are SGHTA and FQGNSA.